This T cell receptor beta chain was profiled in a study of blood T cells in healthy people across ages. A second PCR of roughly 7 to 11 cycles used a sample-barcoded 5' primer and a J-beta primer mix. A single record per CDR3 protein comes from TCRdb applying MiXCR to the 5' RACE reads. The table records fewer than 2,000,000 distinct CDR3 sequences, 30% to 35% of them present only once. Study-level results: As age increased, TCR beta diversity per million T cells fell in a roughly linear fashion.

This clonotype was detected only a few times. The antigen is unknown. The clonotype originates from a woman in her thirties in good health. The sequenced material came from blood.

CDR3 DNA: TGTGCCAGCAGCTTAAGGCTAGCGGGGCTCTCTAGCACAGATACGCAGTATTTT. Its translation is CASSLRLAGLSSTDTQYF. This chain connects TRBV13 to TRBJ2-3; TRBD2 agrees at 9 bases. Germline-derived CDR1 and CDR2 are PRHDT and FYEKMQ (reference sequence). The V and J ends lost 2 bases and 0 bases, in that order; junction bases with no gene match: 9. CDR3 size: 18 residues.